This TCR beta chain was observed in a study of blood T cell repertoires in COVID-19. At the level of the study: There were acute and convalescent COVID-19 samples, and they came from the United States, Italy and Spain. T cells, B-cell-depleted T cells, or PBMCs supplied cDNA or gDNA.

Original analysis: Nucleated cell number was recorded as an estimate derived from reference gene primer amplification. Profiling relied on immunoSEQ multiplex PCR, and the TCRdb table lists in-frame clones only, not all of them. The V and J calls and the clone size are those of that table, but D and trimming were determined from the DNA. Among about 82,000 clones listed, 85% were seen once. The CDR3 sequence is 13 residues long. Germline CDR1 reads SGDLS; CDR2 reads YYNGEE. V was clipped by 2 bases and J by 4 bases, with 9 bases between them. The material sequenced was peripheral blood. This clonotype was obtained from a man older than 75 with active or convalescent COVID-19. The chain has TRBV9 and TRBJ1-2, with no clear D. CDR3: CASSVEFSYGYTF. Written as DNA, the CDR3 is TGTGCCAGCAGCGTTGAATTCAGCTATGGCTACACCTTC. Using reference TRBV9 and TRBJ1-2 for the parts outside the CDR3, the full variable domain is DSGVTQTPKHLITATGQRVTLRCSPRSGDLSVYWYQQSLDQGLQFLIQYYNGEERAKGNILERFSAQQFPDLHSELNLSSLELGDSALYFCASSVEFSYGYTFGSGTRLTVV.